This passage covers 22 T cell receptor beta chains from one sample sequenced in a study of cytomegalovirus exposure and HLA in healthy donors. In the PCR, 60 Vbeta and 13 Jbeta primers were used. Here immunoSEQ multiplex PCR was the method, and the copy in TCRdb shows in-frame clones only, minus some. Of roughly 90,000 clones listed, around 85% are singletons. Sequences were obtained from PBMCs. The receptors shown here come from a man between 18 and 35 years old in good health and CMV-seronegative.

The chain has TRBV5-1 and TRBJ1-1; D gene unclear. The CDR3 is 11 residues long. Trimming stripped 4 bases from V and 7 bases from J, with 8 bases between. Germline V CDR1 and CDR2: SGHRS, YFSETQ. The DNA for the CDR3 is TGCGCCAGCAGCACCCCGGGTGAAGCTTTCTTT. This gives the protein CASSTPGEAFF.

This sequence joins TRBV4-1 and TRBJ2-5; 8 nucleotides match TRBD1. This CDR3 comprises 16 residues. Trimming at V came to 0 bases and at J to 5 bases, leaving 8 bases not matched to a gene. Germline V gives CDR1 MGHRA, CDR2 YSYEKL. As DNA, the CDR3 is TGCGCCAGCAGCCAAGAAGGCCAGGGGGCGGGGGAGACCCAGTACTTC. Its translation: CASSQEGQGAGETQYF.

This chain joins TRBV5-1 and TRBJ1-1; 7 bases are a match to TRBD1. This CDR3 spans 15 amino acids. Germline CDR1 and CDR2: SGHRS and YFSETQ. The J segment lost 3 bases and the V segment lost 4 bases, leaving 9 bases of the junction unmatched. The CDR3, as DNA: TGCGCCAGCAGCCGCGACAGGGAGCCGTACACTGAAGCTTTCTTT. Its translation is CASSRDREPYTEAFF.

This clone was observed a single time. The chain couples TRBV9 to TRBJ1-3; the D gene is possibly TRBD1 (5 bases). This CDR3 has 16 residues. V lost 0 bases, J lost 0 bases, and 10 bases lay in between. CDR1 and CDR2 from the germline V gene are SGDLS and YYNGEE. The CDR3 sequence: CASSVVEGYSGNTIYF. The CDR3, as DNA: TGTGCCAGCAGCGTAGTGGAGGGGTACTCTGGAAACACCATATATTTT.

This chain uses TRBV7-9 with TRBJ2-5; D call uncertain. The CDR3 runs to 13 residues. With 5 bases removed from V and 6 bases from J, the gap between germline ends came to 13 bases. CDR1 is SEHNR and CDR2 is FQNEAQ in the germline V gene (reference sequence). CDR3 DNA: TGTGCCAGCAGCCACCAGGTGGTTCAGACCCAGTACTTC. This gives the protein CASSHQVVQTQYF.

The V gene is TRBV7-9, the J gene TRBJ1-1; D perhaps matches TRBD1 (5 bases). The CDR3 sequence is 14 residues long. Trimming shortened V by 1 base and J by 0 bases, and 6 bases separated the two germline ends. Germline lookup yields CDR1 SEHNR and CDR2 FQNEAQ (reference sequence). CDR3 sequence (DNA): TGTGCCAGCAGCTTAGTCAGGGTGAACACTGAAGCTTTCTTT. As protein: CASSLVRVNTEAFF. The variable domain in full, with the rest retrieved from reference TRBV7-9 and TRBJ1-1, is DTGVSQNPRHKITKRGQNVTFRCDPISEHNRLYWYRQTLGQGPEFLTYFQNEAQLEKSRLLSDRFSAERPKGSFSTLEIQRTEQGDSAMYLCASSLVRVNTEAFFGQGTRLTVV.

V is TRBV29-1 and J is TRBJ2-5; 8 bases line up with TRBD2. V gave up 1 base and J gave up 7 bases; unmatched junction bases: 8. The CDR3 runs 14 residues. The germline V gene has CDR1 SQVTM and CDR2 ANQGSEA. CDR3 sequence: CSVEGSRSGGTQYF. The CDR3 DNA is TGCAGCGTTGAAGGAAGCCGCAGCGGGGGGACCCAGTACTTC.

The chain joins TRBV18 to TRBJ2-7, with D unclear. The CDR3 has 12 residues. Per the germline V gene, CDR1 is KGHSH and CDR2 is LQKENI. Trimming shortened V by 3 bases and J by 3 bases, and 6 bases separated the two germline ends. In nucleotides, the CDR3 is TGTGCCAGCTCACCCGGCGGCTACGAGCAGTACTTC. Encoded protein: CASSPGGYEQYF.

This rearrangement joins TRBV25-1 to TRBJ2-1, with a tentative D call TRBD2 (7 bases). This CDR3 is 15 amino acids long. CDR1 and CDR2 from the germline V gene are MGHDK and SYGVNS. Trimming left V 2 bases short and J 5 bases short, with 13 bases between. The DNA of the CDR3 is TGTGCCAGCAGTGAAGGGGGGGCGGGAGACAATGAGCAGTTCTTC. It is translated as CASSEGGAGDNEQFF.

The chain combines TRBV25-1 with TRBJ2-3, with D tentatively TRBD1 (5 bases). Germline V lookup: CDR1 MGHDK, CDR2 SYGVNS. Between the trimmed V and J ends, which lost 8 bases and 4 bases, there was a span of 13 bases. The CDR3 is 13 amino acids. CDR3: CASRTPIADTQYF. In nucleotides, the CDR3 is TGTGCCAGCCGGACACCGATAGCAGATACGCAGTATTTT.

The DNA for the CDR3 is TGTGCCAGCAGCTTAGCGCCGGCTAGCGGGGGATTACATGAGCAGTTCTTC. Residues: CASSLAPASGGLHEQFF. This chain connects TRBV7-6 to TRBJ2-1; TRBD2 agrees at 10 bases. CDR3 length: 17 residues. Germline assignment: CDR1 SGHVS and CDR2 FNYEAQ. V trimming: 0 bases; J trimming: 8 bases; junction bases outside the gene matches: 10.

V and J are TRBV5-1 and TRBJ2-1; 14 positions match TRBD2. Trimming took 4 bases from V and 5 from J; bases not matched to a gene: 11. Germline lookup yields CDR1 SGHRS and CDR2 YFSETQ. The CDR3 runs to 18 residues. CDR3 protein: CASSVAGTSGSIHNEQFF. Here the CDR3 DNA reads TGCGCCAGCAGCGTCGCCGGGACTAGCGGGAGTATCCACAATGAGCAGTTCTTC. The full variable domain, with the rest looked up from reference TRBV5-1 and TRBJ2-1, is KAGVTQTPRYLIKTRGQQVTLSCSPISGHRSVSWYQQTPGQGLQFLFEYFSETQRNKGNFPGRFSGRQFSNSRSEMNVSTLELGDSALYLCASSVAGTSGSIHNEQFFGPGTRLTVL.

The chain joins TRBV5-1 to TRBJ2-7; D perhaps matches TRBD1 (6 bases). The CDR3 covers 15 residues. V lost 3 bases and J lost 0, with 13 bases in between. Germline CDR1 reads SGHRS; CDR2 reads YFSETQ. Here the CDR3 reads CASSSSTGSSYEQYF. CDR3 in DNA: TGCGCCAGCAGCTCCTCGACAGGATCCTCCTACGAGCAGTACTTC.

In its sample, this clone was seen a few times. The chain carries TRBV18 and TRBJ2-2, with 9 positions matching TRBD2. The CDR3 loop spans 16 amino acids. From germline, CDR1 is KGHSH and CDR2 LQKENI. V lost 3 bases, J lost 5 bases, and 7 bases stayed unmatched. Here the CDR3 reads CASSPSLAGETGELFF. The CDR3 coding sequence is TGTGCCAGCTCACCTTCATTAGCGGGAGAAACCGGGGAGCTGTTTTTT.

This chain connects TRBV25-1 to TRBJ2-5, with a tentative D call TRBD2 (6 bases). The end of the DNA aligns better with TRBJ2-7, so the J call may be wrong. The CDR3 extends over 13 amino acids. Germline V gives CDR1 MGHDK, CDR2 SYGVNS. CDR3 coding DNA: TGTGCCAGCAGGGACTACTGGAGGTACGAGCAGTACTTC. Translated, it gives CASRDYWRYEQYF.

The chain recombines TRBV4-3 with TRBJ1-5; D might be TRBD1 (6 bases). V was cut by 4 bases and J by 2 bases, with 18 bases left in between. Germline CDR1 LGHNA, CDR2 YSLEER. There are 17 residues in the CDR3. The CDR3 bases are TGCGCCAGCAGCCTCGTGGCCAGGGGATCTCGCAATCAGCCCCAGCATTTT. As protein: CASSLVARGSRNQPQHF.

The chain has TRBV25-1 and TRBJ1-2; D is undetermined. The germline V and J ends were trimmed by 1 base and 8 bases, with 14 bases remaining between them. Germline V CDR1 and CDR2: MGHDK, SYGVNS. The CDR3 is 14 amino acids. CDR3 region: CASSESGGARGYTF. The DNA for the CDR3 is TGTGCCAGCAGTGAATCGGGAGGAGCAAGGGGCTACACCTTC.

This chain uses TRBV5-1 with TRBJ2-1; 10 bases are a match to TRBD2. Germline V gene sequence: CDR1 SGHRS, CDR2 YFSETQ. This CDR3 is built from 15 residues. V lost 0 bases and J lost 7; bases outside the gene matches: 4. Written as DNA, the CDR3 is TGCGCCAGCAGCTTGGAGGGGACTAGCGTGAATGAGCAGTTCTTC. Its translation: CASSLEGTSVNEQFF.

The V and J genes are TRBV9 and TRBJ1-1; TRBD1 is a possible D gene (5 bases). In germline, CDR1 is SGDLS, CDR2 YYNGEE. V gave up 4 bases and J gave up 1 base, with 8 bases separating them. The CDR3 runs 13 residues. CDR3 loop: CASSLGQNTEAFF. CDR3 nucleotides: TGTGCCAGCAGCCTCGGACAGAACACTGAAGCTTTCTTT.

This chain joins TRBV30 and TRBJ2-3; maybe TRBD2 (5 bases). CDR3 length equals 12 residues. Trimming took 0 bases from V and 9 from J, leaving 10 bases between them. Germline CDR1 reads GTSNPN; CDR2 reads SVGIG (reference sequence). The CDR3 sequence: CAWSVGDTTQYF. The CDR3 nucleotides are TGTGCCTGGAGTGTGGGAGACACCACGCAGTATTTT.

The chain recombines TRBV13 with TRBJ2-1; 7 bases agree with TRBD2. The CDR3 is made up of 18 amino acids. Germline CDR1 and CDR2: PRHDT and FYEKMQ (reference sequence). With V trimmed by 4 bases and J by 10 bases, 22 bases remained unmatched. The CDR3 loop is CASSSTPLAFAGVGEQFF. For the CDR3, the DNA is TGTGCCAGCAGCTCCACACCCCTAGCCTTCGCGGGAGTCGGGGAGCAGTTCTTC. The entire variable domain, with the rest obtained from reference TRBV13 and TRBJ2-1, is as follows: AAGVIQSPRHLIKEKRETATLKCYPIPRHDTVYWYQQGPGQDPQFLISFYEKMQSDKGSIPDRFSAQQFSDYHSELNMSSLELGDSALYFCASSSTPLAFAGVGEQFFGPGTRLTVL.

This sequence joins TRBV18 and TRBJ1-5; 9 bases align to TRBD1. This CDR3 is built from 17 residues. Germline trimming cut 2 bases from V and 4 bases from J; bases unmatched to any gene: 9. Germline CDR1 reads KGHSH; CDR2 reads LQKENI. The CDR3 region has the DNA TGTGCCAGCTCACCATTGCCTATGACAGGGGGAAATCAGCCCCAGCATTTT. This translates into CASSPLPMTGGNQPQHF.